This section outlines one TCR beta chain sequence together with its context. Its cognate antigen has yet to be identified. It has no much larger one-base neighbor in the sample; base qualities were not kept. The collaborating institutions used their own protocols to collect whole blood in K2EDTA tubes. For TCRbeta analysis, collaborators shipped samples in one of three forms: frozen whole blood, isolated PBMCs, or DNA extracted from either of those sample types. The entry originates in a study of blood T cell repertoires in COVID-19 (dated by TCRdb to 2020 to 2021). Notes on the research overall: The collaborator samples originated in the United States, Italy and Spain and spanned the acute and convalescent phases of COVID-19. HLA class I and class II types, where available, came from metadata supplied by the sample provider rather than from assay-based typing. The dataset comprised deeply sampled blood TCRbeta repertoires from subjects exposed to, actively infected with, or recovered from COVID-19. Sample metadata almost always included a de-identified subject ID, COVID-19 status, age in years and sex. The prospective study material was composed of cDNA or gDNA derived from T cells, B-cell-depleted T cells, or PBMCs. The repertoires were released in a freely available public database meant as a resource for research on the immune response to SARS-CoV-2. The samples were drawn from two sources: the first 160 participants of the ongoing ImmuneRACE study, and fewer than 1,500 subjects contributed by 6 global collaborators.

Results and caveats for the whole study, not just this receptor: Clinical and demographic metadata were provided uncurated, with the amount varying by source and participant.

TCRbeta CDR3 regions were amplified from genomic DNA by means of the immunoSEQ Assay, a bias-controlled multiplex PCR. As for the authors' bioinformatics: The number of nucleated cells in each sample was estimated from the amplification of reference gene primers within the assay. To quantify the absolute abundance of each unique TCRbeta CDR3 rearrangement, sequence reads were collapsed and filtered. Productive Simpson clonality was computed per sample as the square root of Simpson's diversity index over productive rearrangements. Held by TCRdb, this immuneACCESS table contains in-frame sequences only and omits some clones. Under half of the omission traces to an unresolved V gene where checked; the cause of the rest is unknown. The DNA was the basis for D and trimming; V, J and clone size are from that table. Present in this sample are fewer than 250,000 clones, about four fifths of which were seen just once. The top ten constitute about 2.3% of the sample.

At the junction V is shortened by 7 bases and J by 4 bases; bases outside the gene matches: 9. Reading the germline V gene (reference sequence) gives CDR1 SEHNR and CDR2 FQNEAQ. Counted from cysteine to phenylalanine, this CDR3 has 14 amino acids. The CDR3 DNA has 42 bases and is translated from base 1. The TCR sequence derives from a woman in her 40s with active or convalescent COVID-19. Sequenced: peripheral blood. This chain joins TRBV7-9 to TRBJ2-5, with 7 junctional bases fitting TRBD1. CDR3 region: CASIPNRGPETQYF. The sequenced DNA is TGTGCCAGCATACCAAACAGGGGCCCAGAGACCCAGTACTTC.